Shown below are 11 T cell receptor beta chains from a single sample sequenced in a study of cytomegalovirus exposure and HLA in healthy donors. PCR involved 60 Vbeta and 13 Jbeta primers. Profiling relied on immunoSEQ multiplex PCR, and the TCRdb table lists in-frame clones only, not all of them. The table has approximately 150,000 clones, roughly 79% seen once. Sequencing input: PBMCs. The origin of the receptors is a man aged 25 to 40 in good health and CMV-seronegative.

The rearrangement uses TRBV2 and TRBJ2-2; 7 bases line up with TRBD1. The CDR3 is made up of 14 amino acids. The germline CDR1 and CDR2 sequences are SNHLY and FYNNEI. V was pared by 4 bases and J by 3 bases, with 2 bases of the junction left unmatched. CDR3 region: CASSGQGDTGELFF. In nucleotides, the CDR3 is TGTGCCAGCAGTGGTCAGGGGGACACCGGGGAGCTGTTTTTT. The variable domain in full, completed from reference TRBV2 and TRBJ2-2, reads EPEVTQTPSHQVTQMGQEVILRCVPISNHLYFYWYRQILGQKVEFLVSFYNNEISEKSEIFDDQFSVERPDGSNFTLKIRSTKLEDSAMYFCASSGQGDTGELFFGEGSRLTVL.

This clone occurred a few times. The V call is TRBV10-1, the J call TRBJ1-1, with a possible D match to TRBD1 (6 bases). This CDR3 is 13 amino acids long. From germline, CDR1 is WNHNN and CDR2 SYGVQD (reference sequence). Trimming shortened V by 11 bases and J by 3 bases, and 16 bases separated the two germline ends. The DNA of the CDR3 is TGCGCCGGCTACGAGGGGGGGCACACTGAAGCTTTCTTT. Its translation: CAGYEGGHTEAFF.

This chain's CDR3 is CASSIAGEFTGELFF. The CDR3 region has the DNA TGTGCCAGTAGTATAGCGGGAGAGTTCACCGGGGAGCTGTTTTTT. This chain connects TRBV19 to TRBJ2-2, with D tentatively TRBD2 (6 bases). This CDR3 contains 15 residues. With 1 base removed from V and 4 bases from J, the gap between germline ends came to 10 bases. Germline lookup yields CDR1 LNHDA and CDR2 SQIVND (reference sequence). The complete variable domain, with remaining parts taken from reference TRBV19 and TRBJ2-2, reads DGGITQSPKYLFRKEGQNVTLSCEQNLNHDAMYWYRQDPGQGLRLIYYSQIVNDFQKGDIAEGYSVSREKKESFPLTVTSAQKNPTAFYLCASSIAGEFTGELFFGEGSRLTVL.

The gene calls are TRBV11-2 and TRBJ2-2, with D unclear. V was pared by 4 bases and J by 9 bases, with 9 bases between. Germline-derived CDR1 and CDR2 are SGHAT and FQNNGV. The CDR3 extends over 12 amino acids. In nucleotides, the CDR3 is TGTGCCAGCAGCTCGCCAGTTTGGGAGCTGTTTTTT. Its translation: CASSSPVWELFF.

This rearrangement joins TRBV7-3 to TRBJ2-5, with 11 bases fitting TRBD2. Germline assignment: CDR1 SGHTA and CDR2 FQGTGA. With V trimmed by 5 bases and J by 0 bases, 2 bases remained unmatched. The CDR3 loop spans 15 amino acids. The CDR3 sequence is CASSTSGGDQETQYF. CDR3 nucleotide sequence: TGTGCCAGCAGCACTAGCGGGGGAGACCAAGAGACCCAGTACTTC.

The chain links TRBV4-3 to TRBJ2-7; 9 bases match TRBD2. V gave up 0 bases and J gave up 2 bases; unmatched junction bases: 8. The CDR3 has 17 amino acids. Looked up from germline, CDR1 is LGHNA and CDR2 is YSLEER. CDR3 sequence: CASSQDVSAGGPYEQYF. The CDR3 coding sequence is TGCGCCAGCAGCCAAGATGTTTCCGCGGGAGGGCCCTACGAGCAGTACTTC.

This rearrangement joins TRBV9 to TRBJ2-3; 8 bases fit TRBD1. This CDR3 spans 16 amino acids. Trimming took 0 bases from V and 5 from J; bases not matched to a gene: 8. From germline, CDR1 is SGDLS and CDR2 YYNGEE. Written as DNA, the CDR3 is TGTGCCAGCAGCGTAGCAGGGGGCGGGGTTTTAGATACGCAGTATTTT. It codes for CASSVAGGGVLDTQYF.

The sample holds a few counts of this clone. V gene TRBV28 combines with J gene TRBJ1-4, with TRBD1 as a possible D gene (5 bases). V was pared by 3 bases and J by 6 bases, with 14 bases between. Germline CDR1 MDHEN, CDR2 SYDVKM. The CDR3 runs to 15 residues. CDR3 sequence reads: CASSFPGGRYEKLFF. DNA for the CDR3: TGTGCCAGCAGTTTCCCGGGGGGTAGATATGAAAAACTGTTTTTT. The full variable domain, completed using reference TRBV28 and TRBJ1-4, is DVKVTQSSRYLVKRTGEKVFLECVQDMDHENMFWYRQDPGLGLRLIYFSYDVKMKEKGDIPEGYSVSREKKERFSLILESASTNQTSMYLCASSFPGGRYEKLFFGSGTQLSVL.

The gene calls are TRBV25-1 and TRBJ2-7; D not certain. This CDR3 comprises 11 residues. Trimming took off 4 bases at V and 5 bases at J, with 6 bases between the two ends. Germline assignment: CDR1 MGHDK and CDR2 SYGVNS. The CDR3 sequence: CASSVLNEQYF. CDR3 sequence (DNA): TGTGCCAGCAGTGTCCTTAACGAGCAGTACTTC.

This clone was recorded only once. The chain joins TRBV9 to TRBJ2-7; the match to TRBD2 covers 9 bases. V shed 0 bases and J 3 bases; nucleotides not matched to a gene: 4. Germline values: CDR1 SGDLS, CDR2 YYNGEE. The CDR3 loop spans 15 amino acids. The CDR3 region is CASSVAASGNYEQYF. CDR3 coding DNA: TGTGCCAGCAGCGTAGCGGCTAGCGGGAACTACGAGCAGTACTTC.

This clone was detected only a few times. The chain's CDR3 is CASSSTGVRYGYTF. CDR3 bases: TGTGCCAGCAGCTCAACGGGGGTGCGTTATGGCTACACCTTC. This chain joins TRBV7-9 and TRBJ1-2; D may be TRBD1 (5 bases). CDR1 is SEHNR and CDR2 is FQNEAQ in the germline V gene (reference sequence). Trimming stripped 4 bases from V and 5 bases from J, with 14 bases between. The CDR3 extends over 14 amino acids.